This TCR beta chain was recorded in a study of shared clonotypes between healthy human individuals. Note on this clone: Antigen: not known.

This CDR3 spans 13 amino acids. V lost 10 bases to trimming and J lost 4 bases, with 13 bases between them. Germline loops: CDR1 MDHEN, CDR2 SYDVKM. Execution of the assay was at deep level. Sorted-subset replicate PCRs used about 0.2 ug of genomic DNA. This amount corresponded to about 29,000 T cell genomes. Only in-frame clones appear in the TCRdb table, and some are missing; sequencing was by immunoSEQ multiplex PCR. The sample has over 850,000 clones, around three quarters seen once. Study observations and caveats: Larger estimated richness was generally recorded for naive subsets relative to memory subsets.

The chain carries TRBV28 and TRBJ2-2; D is possibly TRBD2 (5 bases). This clonotype was obtained from a man aged 18 to 30 in good health. Some clones in this sample may be carry-over from other donors' samples. The sequenced material came from memory CD4+ T cells from PBMCs. The subset is: CD45RA-negative fraction. CDR3 protein: CATEGRLTGELFF. DNA for the CDR3: TGTGCCACCGAGGGCCGGCTCACCGGGGAGCTGTTTTTT. The whole variable domain, filled in from reference TRBV28 and TRBJ2-2, reads DVKVTQSSRYLVKRTGEKVFLECVQDMDHENMFWYRQDPGLGLRLIYFSYDVKMKEKGDIPEGYSVSREKKERFSLILESASTNQTSMYLCATEGRLTGELFFGEGSRLTVL.